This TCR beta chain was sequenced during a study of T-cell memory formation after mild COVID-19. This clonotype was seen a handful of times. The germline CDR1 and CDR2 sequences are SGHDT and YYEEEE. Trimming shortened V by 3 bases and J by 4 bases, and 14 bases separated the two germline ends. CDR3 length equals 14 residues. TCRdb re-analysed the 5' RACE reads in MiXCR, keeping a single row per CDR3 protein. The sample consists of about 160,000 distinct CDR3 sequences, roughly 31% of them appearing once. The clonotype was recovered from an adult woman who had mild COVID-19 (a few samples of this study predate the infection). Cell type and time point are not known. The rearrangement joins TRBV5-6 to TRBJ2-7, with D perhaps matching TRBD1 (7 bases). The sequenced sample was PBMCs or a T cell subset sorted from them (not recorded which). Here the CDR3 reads CASSWAGGLYEQYF. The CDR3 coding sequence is TGTGCCAGCAGCTGGGCAGGGGGGCTGTACGAGCAGTACTTC.